Each of the 27 T cell receptor beta chains below was sequenced from the same sample in a study of blood T cell repertoires in COVID-19. Profiled with immunoSEQ multiplex PCR; TCRdb holds only in-frame clones, not every one. This table has 200,000 to 250,000 clones, 87% appearing once. Sequenced sample: PBMCs or T cells enriched from blood (not recorded which). These TCRs come from a man younger than 45 who had recovered from COVID-19.

DNA for the CDR3: TGTGCCAGCAGTCCCCTTGCAGCGGGGGTGCAAGAGACCCAGTACTTC. Translation gives CASSPLAAGVQETQYF. The chain joins TRBV6-6 to TRBJ2-5; the match to TRBD2 covers 8 bases. The V and J ends lost 5 bases and 2 bases, in that order; junction bases with no gene match: 10. The V gene's germline CDR1 is MNHNY and CDR2 SVGAGI (reference sequence). The length of the CDR3 is 16 residues.

V is TRBV11-2 and J is TRBJ2-5; the match to TRBD2 covers 9 bases. The CDR3 has 16 amino acids. Germline CDR1 SGHAT, CDR2 FQNNGV. With V trimmed by 1 base and J by 5 bases, 8 bases remained unmatched. The CDR3 here is CASSLALAGRAETQYF. CDR3 DNA: TGTGCCAGCAGCTTAGCGCTAGCGGGAAGGGCTGAGACCCAGTACTTC.

The rearrangement uses TRBV24-1 and TRBJ2-2, with D perhaps matching TRBD1 (5 bases). This CDR3 has 14 amino acids. V lost 4 bases and J lost 6, with 11 bases in between. CDR1 is KGHDR and CDR2 is SFDVKD in the germline V gene. The CDR3 spells CATSDPGRSGELFF. The CDR3 nucleotides read TGTGCCACCAGTGACCCAGGGCGGTCCGGGGAGCTGTTTTTT.

J is TRBJ2-1 and V is TRBV4-2; 10 bases are shared with TRBD1. This CDR3 contains 15 residues. The junction had 0 bases not matched to a gene; V was cut back by 0 bases and J by 4 bases. Germline V CDR1 and CDR2: LGHNA, YNFKEQ. The CDR3 sequence: CASSQEGQGYNEQFF. CDR3 DNA: TGTGCCAGCAGCCAAGAGGGACAGGGGTACAATGAGCAGTTCTTC.

This rearrangement joins TRBV19 to TRBJ2-7; 9 bases are a match to TRBD1. The CDR3 extends over 15 amino acids. Germline lookup yields CDR1 LNHDA and CDR2 SQIVND (reference sequence). V trimming: 4 bases; J trimming: 3 bases; junction bases outside the gene matches: 7. The CDR3 region has the DNA TGTGCCAGTAGTACGTCCGGGACAGGGCTCTACGAGCAGTACTTC. It codes for CASSTSGTGLYEQYF.

The CDR3 region has the DNA TGTGCCAGCAGCCCACCGGGAGCCTCTCTAGGGGATACGCAGTATTTT. Residues: CASSPPGASLGDTQYF. This chain connects TRBV7-9 to TRBJ2-3; a possible D gene is TRBD2 (6 bases). Trimming took 5 bases from V and 6 from J, leaving 21 bases between them. This CDR3 is 16 amino acids long. CDR1 SEHNR and CDR2 FQNEAQ come from the germline V gene (reference sequence).

The chain employs TRBV5-4 and TRBJ2-5; D is perhaps TRBD1 (5 bases). The CDR3 length is 13 residues. V lost 2 bases and J lost 3, with 8 bases in between. From germline, CDR1 is SGHNT and CDR2 YYREEE (reference sequence). CDR3 in amino acids: CASSFGQKETQYF. Written as DNA, the CDR3 is TGTGCCAGCAGCTTTGGACAAAAAGAGACCCAGTACTTC.

This clone was seen only a few times. This chain connects TRBV4-3 to TRBJ2-7, with TRBD1 matching 11 bases. V lost 4 bases to trimming and J lost 3 bases; unmatched junction nucleotides: 5. Germline V lookup: CDR1 LGHNA, CDR2 YSLEER. CDR3 size: 15 residues. This CDR3 reads CASSPDRGPDYEQYF. CDR3 nucleotide sequence: TGCGCCAGCAGCCCGGACAGGGGGCCGGACTACGAGCAGTACTTC.

The V call is TRBV5-4, the J call TRBJ2-5, with D possibly matching TRBD1 (5 bases). The CDR3 contains 13 residues. CDR1 is SGHNT and CDR2 is YYREEE in the germline V gene (reference sequence). The V end lost 5 bases, the J end lost 5 bases, and 13 bases lay between the germline ends. The CDR3 coding sequence is TGTGCCAGCAGTTTTAACCCAGGGGAGACCCAGTACTTC. Protein: CASSFNPGETQYF.

V usage is TRBV5-4 and J usage is TRBJ1-2, with TRBD1 matching 10 bases. Trimming removed 0 bases from V and 4 bases from J; junction bases left unmatched: 9. Germline assignment: CDR1 SGHNT and CDR2 YYREEE (reference sequence). This CDR3 comprises 17 residues. The CDR3 loop is CASSLAGQGVTSYGYTF. CDR3 nucleotide sequence: TGTGCCAGCAGCTTGGCCGGACAGGGGGTCACTAGCTATGGCTACACCTTC.

CDR3 in amino acids: CASTRTSGDEQYF. CDR3 nucleotide sequence: TGTGCCAGCACCCGGACTAGCGGGGACGAGCAGTACTTC. The chain carries TRBV6-6 and TRBJ2-7, with 12 bases fitting TRBD2. Germline V gene data show CDR1 as MNHNY and CDR2 as SVGAGI (reference sequence). J was trimmed by 5 bases and V by 7 bases; bases with no gene match: 3. This CDR3 has 13 residues.

V and J are TRBV5-4 and TRBJ1-2; 7 bases agree with TRBD1. The CDR3 has 14 residues. V lost 4 bases, J lost 4 bases, and 7 bases stayed unmatched. The germline gives CDR1 SGHNT, CDR2 YYREEE (reference sequence). The DNA of the CDR3 is TGTGCCAGCAGCCAATCGGGACAGCCCTATGGCTACACCTTC. Encoded protein: CASSQSGQPYGYTF.

This chain joins TRBV19 and TRBJ2-7; 12 bases fit TRBD2. The length of the CDR3 is 17 residues. Trimming took 3 bases from V and 3 from J; bases not matched to a gene: 9. Germline values: CDR1 LNHDA, CDR2 SQIVND (reference sequence). The CDR3 DNA is TGTGCCAGTAGTATTACCGGGACTAGCGGGTATCTCTACGAGCAGTACTTC. As protein: CASSITGTSGYLYEQYF.

This clone has only one observation. The chain joins TRBV6-5 to TRBJ2-7; TRBD2 agrees at 7 bases. The germline V gene has CDR1 MNHEY and CDR2 SVGAGI. CDR3 length: 13 amino acids. Germline trimming cut 6 bases from V and 6 bases from J; bases unmatched to any gene: 8. The CDR3 reads CASSGRRGAEQYF. The CDR3 DNA is TGTGCCAGCAGCGGGAGGCGGGGAGCCGAGCAGTACTTC.

The chain has TRBV4-3 and TRBJ2-2; TRBD2 is a possible D gene (6 bases). Trimming removed 4 bases from V and 1 base from J, with 13 bases in between. Germline CDR1 is LGHNA and CDR2 is YSLEER. The CDR3 is 16 amino acids. Written as DNA, the CDR3 is TGCGCCAGCAGCCTGGAGTCGGGGGAGAACACCGGGGAGCTGTTTTTT. This encodes CASSLESGENTGELFF.

The table lists this clone with a few counts. The CDR3 region is CASSFPAGGNRETQYF. CDR3 coding DNA: TGTGCCAGCAGTTTCCCAGCGGGAGGGAATCGGGAGACCCAGTACTTC. This chain joins TRBV28 and TRBJ2-5; 10 bases are shared with TRBD2. The CDR3 has 16 amino acids. The junction had 9 bases not matched to a gene; V was cut back by 3 bases and J by 5 bases. Germline CDR1 MDHEN, CDR2 SYDVKM.

The V call is TRBV15, the J call TRBJ1-1; TRBD1 agrees at 7 bases. The CDR3 spans 14 residues. Trimming took 1 base from V and 7 from J; bases not matched to a gene: 6. Germline assignment: CDR1 LNHNV and CDR2 YYDKDF (reference sequence). The chain's CDR3 is CATSRVGQVFEAFF. CDR3 DNA: TGTGCCACCAGCAGAGTCGGACAGGTCTTTGAAGCTTTCTTT.

This clone was recorded a few times. The gene calls are TRBV7-9 and TRBJ2-1, with 10 nucleotides matching TRBD2. Per the germline V gene, CDR1 is SEHNR and CDR2 is FQNEAQ (reference sequence). The CDR3 contains 15 residues. The V segment lost 4 bases and the J segment 6 bases; nucleotides outside the gene matches: 6. Here the CDR3 DNA reads TGTGCCAGCAGCTCCGCTAGCGGGAGATCCAATGAGCAGTTCTTC. Its protein product is CASSSASGRSNEQFF.

This clone came up once. J is TRBJ2-7 and V is TRBV7-2; 10 bases fit TRBD2. Looked up from germline, CDR1 is SGHTA and CDR2 is FQGNSA. The CDR3 consists of 14 residues. V dropped 6 bases and J dropped 3; count of bases not matched to a gene: 5. The CDR3 bases are TGTGCCAGCAGTTTTACTAGCGGGGTCTACGAGCAGTACTTC. This translates into CASSFTSGVYEQYF.

This rearrangement joins TRBV30 to TRBJ1-2; 9 bases fit TRBD1. The length of the CDR3 is 12 residues. The ends lost 5 bases at V and 8 bases at J; junction bases unmatched: 6. Germline V gene lookup returns CDR1 GTSNPN and CDR2 SVGIG (reference sequence). In DNA form, the CDR3 reads TGTGCCTGGGCCGGGACAGGGCGCGGCTACACCTTC. Its translation is CAWAGTGRGYTF.

This rearrangement joins TRBV25-1 to TRBJ1-6; 8 positions agree with TRBD1. V trimming: 6 bases; J trimming: 10 bases; junction bases outside the gene matches: 11. Per the germline V gene, CDR1 is MGHDK and CDR2 is SYGVNS. CDR3 length equals 15 residues. In DNA form, the CDR3 reads TGTGCCAGCAGCCGCCAGGCAGGGGGCTTGTCACCCCTCCACTTT. Translating gives CASSRQAGGLSPLHF.

The rearrangement uses TRBV28 and TRBJ2-7; 9 bases are shared with TRBD1. Germline CDR1 reads MDHEN; CDR2 reads SYDVKM. The V gene end was trimmed by 6 bases and the J gene end by 3 bases; junction bases not matched to a gene: 9. The CDR3 is 15 amino acids. The CDR3: CASSLTGQGRYEQYF. CDR3 bases: TGTGCCAGCAGCCTTACGGGACAGGGACGCTACGAGCAGTACTTC.

This chain joins TRBV7-7 and TRBJ2-2; TRBD2 aligns across 8 bases. Per the germline V gene, CDR1 is SSHAT and CDR2 is FNYEAQ (reference sequence). The CDR3 runs to 14 residues. The CDR3 DNA sequence: TGTGCTAGCGGACCAGCGGGAGCCACCGGGGAGCTGTTTTTT. Protein product: CASGPAGATGELFF.

In nucleotides, the CDR3 is TGTGCCAGCAGCTTAGAGAGGGAACAATATCAGCCCCAGCATTTT. This sequence encodes CASSLEREQYQPQHF. The V gene is TRBV7-9, the J gene TRBJ1-5; D call uncertain. The V gene's germline CDR1 is SEHNR and CDR2 FQNEAQ (reference sequence). This CDR3 contains 15 residues. V lost 1 base and J lost 5, with 12 bases in between.

In its sample, this clone was seen a few times. This chain uses TRBV5-5 with TRBJ1-1, with TRBD1 matching over 9 bases. V was clipped by 5 bases and J by 4 bases; unmatched bases: 9. Per germline, CDR1 SGHKS and CDR2 YYEKEE (reference sequence). CDR3 length: 15 amino acids. The CDR3 DNA reads TGTGCCAGCAGGGCGCCCGGGACAGGGAGCACTGAAGCTTTCTTT. It yields the protein CASRAPGTGSTEAFF. The whole variable domain, remainder taken from reference TRBV5-5 and TRBJ1-1, is DAGVTQSPTHLIKTRGQQVTLRCSPISGHKSVSWYQQVLGQGPQFIFQYYEKEERGRGNFPDRFSARQFPNYSSELNVNALLLGDSALYLCASRAPGTGSTEAFFGQGTRLTVV.

The chain carries TRBV11-2 and TRBJ1-2; D is ambiguous. The V gene's germline CDR1 is SGHAT and CDR2 FQNNGV. V lost 6 bases and J lost 2, with 16 bases in between. CDR3 length: 15 amino acids. The CDR3 DNA is TGTGCCAGCAGGGTCGCGTTCCGAGGAAACTATGGCTACACCTTC. Encoded protein: CASRVAFRGNYGYTF.

The chain combines TRBV5-4 with TRBJ2-3, with TRBD2 matching 15 bases. CDR1 is SGHNT, CDR2 YYREEE, per germline (reference sequence). With 4 bases clipped from V and 3 bases from J, the junction kept 0 bases outside the gene matches. CDR3 length equals 15 residues. The CDR3 DNA reads TGTGCCAGCAGCGGACTAGCGGGGGGGACAGATACGCAGTATTTT. Residues: CASSGLAGGTDTQYF.